Given below is one T cell receptor beta chain in context. The sample's time point: new active TB diagnosis, blood taken before or within 7 days of starting treatment. HIV-seronegative South African adults aged 18 years or older had newly diagnosed active tuberculosis. Each clinical donor contributed on average around 110,000 T cells from unsorted cryopreserved PBMC. These data are taken from a study of T cells in tuberculosis. Clones were sequenced by immunoSEQ multiplex PCR, and TCRdb holds only the in-frame ones, with some missing. The sample has tens of thousands of clones; roughly 93% are singletons. Trimming stripped 5 bases from V and 1 base from J, with 11 bases between. The CDR3 has 14 residues. The germline V gene has CDR1 SGHVS and CDR2 FQNEAQ.

The sequenced sample was PBMCs, obtained at tuberculosis diagnosis. This clonotype originated in an adult with tuberculosis. The chain carries TRBV7-8 and TRBJ1-1, with D perhaps TRBD1 (5 bases). The CDR3 sequence: CASSKSRANTEAFF. CDR3 sequence (DNA): TGTGCCAGCAGCAAGAGCAGGGCGAACACTGAAGCTTTCTTT.